The count of the clone carrying this T cell receptor beta chain is one. The data were taken from a study of blood T cell repertoires in COVID-19. CDR1 is SNHLY, CDR2 FYNNEI, per germline. The trim removed 6 bases at V and 4 bases at J, leaving 8 bases unmatched. This CDR3 has 15 amino acids. Original handling: Reference gene primer amplification yielded estimated nucleated cell counts. Libraries were prepared by immunoSEQ multiplex PCR; TCRdb keeps only in-frame clonotypes and omits some of them. D and trimming come from the DNA, and the V and J calls and clone size come from that table. The table shows about 160,000 clones, with around 85% occurring only once.

This rearrangement joins TRBV2 to TRBJ2-5; 10 positions agree with TRBD2. Sequenced material: peripheral blood. The source is a human donor with acute or convalescent COVID-19. The donor label of this sample is uncertain. In nucleotides, the CDR3 is TGTGCCAGCAGCCCCCAGCGGGGGGGCATAGAGACCCAGTACTTC. Protein sequence: CASSPQRGGIETQYF.